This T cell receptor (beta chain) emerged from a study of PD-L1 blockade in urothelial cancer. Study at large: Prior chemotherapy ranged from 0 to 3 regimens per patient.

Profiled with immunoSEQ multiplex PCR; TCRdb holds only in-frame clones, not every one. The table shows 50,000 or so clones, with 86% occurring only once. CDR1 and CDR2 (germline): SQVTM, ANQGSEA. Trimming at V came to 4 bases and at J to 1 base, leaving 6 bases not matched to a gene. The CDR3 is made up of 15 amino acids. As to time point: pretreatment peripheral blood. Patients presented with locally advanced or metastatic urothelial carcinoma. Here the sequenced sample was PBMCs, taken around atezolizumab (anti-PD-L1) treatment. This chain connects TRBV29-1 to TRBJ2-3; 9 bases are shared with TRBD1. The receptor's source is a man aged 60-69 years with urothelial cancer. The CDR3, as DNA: TGCAGCGTTGTAACAGGGGGCGAGGGCACAGATACGCAGTATTTT. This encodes CSVVTGGEGTDTQYF.